This TCR beta chain derives from a study of cytomegalovirus exposure and HLA in healthy donors. Only in-frame clones appear in the TCRdb table, and some are missing; sequencing was by immunoSEQ multiplex PCR. Of some 150,000 clones listed, approximately 89% are singletons. As regards this clone: The antigen remains unidentified.

Notes on the study in general: According to reports, the classifier identified cytomegalovirus status with high specificity and sensitivity.

Germline assignment: CDR1 MNHEY and CDR2 SVGAGI. The CDR3 contains 15 residues. Deletions cut 0 bases from V and 7 bases from J, with 15 bases between. The sequenced sample was PBMCs. The chain employs TRBV6-5 and TRBJ1-2; D is unresolved. This TCR derives from a man aged 18 to 29 in good health and CMV-seropositive. The CDR3 DNA sequence: TGTGCCAGCAGTTACTCCACCGGTGGCGGATTTGGCTACACCTTC. Its translation: CASSYSTGGGFGYTF.